This T cell receptor (beta chain) was found in a study of blood T cells in healthy people across ages. General study points: A roughly linear age-dependent decrease characterized TCR beta diversity per million T cells.

Comments on this clonotype: What it binds is unknown.

Then a second PCR, running roughly 7 to 11 cycles, was carried out with a sample-barcoded 5' primer and a J-beta primer mix. The template-switch adaptor was a 5' adaptor with 12 random nucleotides. It tagged each cDNA molecule. Per-sample output comprised a minimum of 2.5 million paired-end reads containing CDR3. MiXCR, applied by TCRdb to the 5' RACE reads, yields one record per CDR3 protein. The sample shows approximately 1,000,000 distinct CDR3 sequences, roughly two fifths of them seen only once. CDR3 length: 13 amino acids. Germline CDR1 is SGHDN and CDR2 is FVKESK. Trimming stripped 4 bases from V and 10 bases from J, with 14 bases between.

The V and J genes are TRBV14 and TRBJ2-1; D is unresolved. Sample: blood. This receptor was identified in a man aged 18 to 30 in good health. Written as DNA, the CDR3 is TGTGCCAGCAGCCCTTTTCCCTTCGACGAGCAGTTCTTC. It codes for CASSPFPFDEQFF.